This T cell receptor (beta chain) was sequenced in a study of T cells in narcolepsy. About the research overall: Enrolled donors included narcolepsy type 1 or type 2 patients and healthy controls. Study findings and constraints: HCRT-specific and TRIB2-specific autoreactive clonotypes appeared among same-patient CSF and blood CD4+ clonotypes.

As concerns this clone: Its antigen is not known.

J was trimmed by 3 bases and V by 0 bases; bases with no gene match: 3. The germline V gene has CDR1 SGDLS and CDR2 YYNGEE. The CDR3 has 15 amino acids. TCRdb's table, derived via immunoSEQ multiplex PCR, lists solely in-frame clones and lacks some. Of about 29,000 clones listed, around 87% were seen once; the top ten hold approximately 0.9%. The source material was memory (CD45RA-) CD4+ T cells from blood. The TCR sequence derives from a human donor in good health. V and J are TRBV9 and TRBJ1-2; TRBD1 agrees at 9 bases. DNA for the CDR3: TGTGCCAGCAGCGTAGAGGGACAGGGACACTATGGCTACACCTTC. This sequence encodes CASSVEGQGHYGYTF.